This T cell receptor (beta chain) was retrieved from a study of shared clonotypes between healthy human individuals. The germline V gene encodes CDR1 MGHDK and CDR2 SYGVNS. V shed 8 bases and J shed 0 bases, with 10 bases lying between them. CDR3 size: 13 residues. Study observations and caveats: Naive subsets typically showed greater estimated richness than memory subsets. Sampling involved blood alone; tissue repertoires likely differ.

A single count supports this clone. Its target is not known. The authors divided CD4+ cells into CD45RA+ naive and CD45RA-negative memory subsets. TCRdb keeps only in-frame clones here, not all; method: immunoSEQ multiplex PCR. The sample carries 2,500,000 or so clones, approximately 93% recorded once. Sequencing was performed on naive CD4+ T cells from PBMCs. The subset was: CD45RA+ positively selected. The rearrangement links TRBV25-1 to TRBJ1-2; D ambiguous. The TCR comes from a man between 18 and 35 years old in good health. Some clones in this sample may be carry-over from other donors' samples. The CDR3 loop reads CASRSTANYGYTF. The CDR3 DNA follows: TGTGCCAGCCGTTCTACAGCTAACTATGGCTACACCTTC.